Detailed here is one T cell receptor beta chain. It has no known antigen specificity. No base qualities exist here, and no much larger clone lies one base off it. The identical CDR3 is also encoded by other nucleotide sequences in the sample. At one collaborating source in Seattle, patients were enrolled during active infection and were followed longitudinally through the course of disease. Collaborating institutions collected whole blood in K2EDTA tubes following their own protocols. Collaborator samples were shipped for TCRbeta analysis as frozen whole blood, isolated PBMCs, or DNA extracted from either sample type. These data belong to a study of blood T cell repertoires in COVID-19 (TCRdb year 2020). Regarding the research as a whole: Collaborator samples came from the United States, Italy and Spain and covered acute and convalescent phases of COVID-19. Where available, HLA class I and class II types were obtained from metadata supplied by the sample provider rather than from assay-based typing. The repertoires were released in a freely available public database intended as a resource for research on the immune response to SARS-CoV-2. The samples were drawn from two sources: the first 160 participants of the ongoing ImmuneRACE study, and over 950 subjects contributed by 6 global collaborators. The dataset comprised deeply sampled blood TCRbeta repertoires from subjects exposed to, actively infected with, or recovered from COVID-19. Sample metadata almost always included a de-identified subject ID, COVID-19 status, age in years and sex. The material from the prospective study consisted of cDNA or gDNA derived from T cells, B-cell-depleted T cells, or PBMCs.

Paper-wide results and their limitations: The amount of clinical and demographic metadata varied by source and participant and was provided uncurated.

The immunoSEQ Assay, a bias-controlled multiplex PCR, was used to amplify TCRbeta CDR3 regions from genomic DNA. The authors' pipeline ran thus. The number of nucleated cells in each sample was estimated by amplification of reference gene primers within the assay. To quantify the absolute abundance of each unique TCRbeta CDR3 rearrangement, sequence reads were collapsed and filtered. For each sample, productive Simpson clonality was calculated as the square root of Simpson's diversity index across productive rearrangements. TCRdb obtained this table from immuneACCESS and retained in-frame rearrangements with V and J assigned. These tables miss some clones; where compared with another copy, unresolved V genes account for less than half of the shortfall, and the remainder is unexplained. V and J calls and clone size follow that table, whereas D and trimming were derived from the DNA. The sample has 200,000 to 250,000 clones on record, about 84% of them singletons. Around 7.8% of the sample is held by the ten biggest clonotypes.

Its CDR3 holds 16 amino acids, cysteine through phenylalanine. Just CDR3 DNA is preserved here, 48 bases in frame from base 1. Reading the germline V gene (reference sequence) gives CDR1 LGHDT and CDR2 YNNKEL. V has 1 base trimmed and J has 5 bases trimmed; junction bases matching no gene number 2. The chain links TRBV3-1 (or the pseudogene TRBV3-2) with TRBJ2-2, with 12 central nucleotides matching TRBD2. Source material: peripheral blood. The origin of this receptor is an elderly woman with COVID-19, enrolled during active disease. The CDR3 here reads CASSQAGTSGTGELFF. The DNA reads as follows: TGTGCCAGCAGCCAAGCGGGGACTAGCGGGACCGGGGAGCTGTTTTTT.